This entry lists 20 T cell receptor beta chains sequenced from one sample in a study of response to subunit inactivated influenza vaccine. TCRdb processed the RT-PCR reads anew with MiXCR; each CDR3 protein has one entry. This sample has roughly 500,000 distinct CDR3 sequences, with about 15% found just once. Source: CD4+ T cells sorted from PBMCs, taken around 25 months after vaccination. The receptors were gathered from a man between 50 and 75 years old who received an inactivated influenza vaccine.

This sequence joins TRBV19 and TRBJ2-7, with D perhaps TRBD1 or TRBD2 (5 bases each). The CDR3 has 13 residues. Germline loops: CDR1 LNHDA, CDR2 SQIVND (reference sequence). The germline V and J ends were trimmed by 10 bases and 2 bases, with 15 bases remaining between them. The CDR3 here is CATAGTEPYEQYF. CDR3 bases: TGTGCCACCGCCGGGACGGAGCCCTACGAGCAGTACTTC.

This clonotype was detected once. In DNA, the CDR3 is TGCAGTGCTAGACAGGGGGCGCGGGAGCAGTTCTTC. It translates to CSARQGAREQFF. The chain links TRBV20-1 to TRBJ2-1, with 8 bases fitting TRBD1. Germline V CDR1 and CDR2: DFQATT, SNEGSKA (reference sequence). V trimming: 2 bases; J trimming: 10 bases; junction bases outside the gene matches: 4. The CDR3 length is 12 residues.

The chain recombines TRBV20-1 with TRBJ1-1; 8 bases match TRBD1. J was trimmed by 0 bases and V by 0 bases; bases with no gene match: 6. Germline loops: CDR1 DFQATT, CDR2 SNEGSKA (reference sequence). There are 16 residues in the CDR3. The CDR3 here is CSARDTNRGMNTEAFF. The CDR3 coding sequence is TGCAGTGCTAGAGACACGAACAGGGGGATGAACACTGAAGCTTTCTTT.

This clonotype was picked up a small number of times. This chain links TRBV20-1 with TRBJ2-3; 11 positions match TRBD2. Germline values: CDR1 DFQATT, CDR2 SNEGSKA (reference sequence). The CDR3 extends over 15 amino acids. V was clipped by 5 bases and J by 1 base; unmatched bases: 5. CDR3 protein: CSARTSGGRTDTQYF. The DNA for the CDR3 is TGCAGTGCTCGAACTAGCGGGGGTCGCACAGATACGCAGTATTTT.

This chain connects TRBV7-8 to TRBJ2-1; TRBD2 agrees at 9 bases. The germline gives CDR1 SGHVS, CDR2 FQNEAQ. After removal of 5 bases from V and 10 bases from J, the junction contained 15 bases not matched to a gene. This CDR3 is built from 16 residues. In nucleotides, the CDR3 is TGTGCCAGCAGCGCCCGCGCTGGCGGGAGGGTCAAGGAGCAGTTCTTC. It yields the protein CASSARAGGRVKEQFF. The whole variable domain, remainder taken from reference TRBV7-8 and TRBJ2-1, is GAGVSQSPRYKVAKRGQDVALRCDPISGHVSLFWYQQALGQGPEFLTYFQNEAQLDKSGLPSDRFFAERPEGSVSTLKIQRTQQEDSAVYLCASSARAGGRVKEQFFGPGTRLTVL.

J is TRBJ2-3 and V is TRBV7-2; 9 positions match TRBD2. Germline-derived CDR1 and CDR2 are SGHTA and FQGNSA. CDR3 size: 15 residues. With 3 bases clipped from V and 3 bases from J, the junction kept 4 bases outside the gene matches. The CDR3 DNA follows: TGTGCCAGCAGCTTTAGCGGGAGACGAACAGATACGCAGTATTTT. Translated, it gives CASSFSGRRTDTQYF.

The J gene is TRBJ2-1, the V gene TRBV28; a weak D match, TRBD1 (5 bases). The length of the CDR3 is 12 residues. Deletions cut 0 bases from V and 12 bases from J, with 9 bases between. Germline V lookup: CDR1 MDHEN, CDR2 SYDVKM. The CDR3 nucleotides read TGTGCCAGCAGTTTATGGCTACAGGTGCAGTTCTTC. As protein: CASSLWLQVQFF.

The table lists this clonotype with many counts. The gene calls are TRBV5-1 and TRBJ2-3; D may be TRBD1 (7 bases). The CDR3 loop spans 14 amino acids. Trimming pared 4 bases from V and 5 bases from J, leaving 14 bases between. Germline V CDR1 and CDR2: SGHRS, YFSETQ. The CDR3 reads CASSLGTAGDTQYF. In nucleotides, the CDR3 is TGCGCCAGCAGCCTCGGGACAGCGGGAGATACGCAGTATTTT.

This clonotype has only a few counts. V usage is TRBV20-1 and J usage is TRBJ1-5; tentative D call: TRBD1 (5 bases). The CDR3 length is 16 residues. V lost 3 bases, J lost 0 bases, and 15 bases lay in between. Looked up from germline, CDR1 is DFQATT and CDR2 is SNEGSKA (reference sequence). CDR3 protein: CSASRGLGYSNQPQHF. The CDR3 region has the DNA TGCAGTGCTAGTCGGGGCCTGGGTTATAGCAATCAGCCCCAGCATTTT.

This clonotype was recorded a few times. The J gene is TRBJ1-5, the V gene TRBV4-2; no firm D call. The CDR3 contains 15 residues. In germline, CDR1 is LGHNA, CDR2 YNFKEQ. With 0 bases removed from V and 1 base from J, the gap between germline ends came to 7 bases. CDR3 amino acids: CASSQDRSSNQPQHF. The CDR3 nucleotides read TGTGCCAGCAGCCAAGATCGGAGCAGCAATCAGCCCCAGCATTTT.

This clonotype was seen ten or more times. The chain has TRBV13 and TRBJ2-7; TRBD1 matches at 7 bases. The V gene's germline CDR1 is PRHDT and CDR2 FYEKMQ (reference sequence). CDR3 length: 12 amino acids. V lost 5 bases to trimming and J lost 6 bases; unmatched junction nucleotides: 4. CDR3 region: CASSNRDSEQYF. CDR3 DNA sequence: TGTGCCAGCAGCAACCGGGACAGCGAGCAGTACTTC.

V is TRBV9 and J is TRBJ2-5; D tentatively reads TRBD1 or TRBD2 (5 bases each). The germline V and J ends were trimmed by 0 bases and 2 bases, with 8 bases remaining between them. The CDR3 length is 14 residues. The germline V gene encodes CDR1 SGDLS and CDR2 YYNGEE. CDR3 nucleotides: TGTGCCAGCAGCGTAGGGGACCTACAAGAGACCCAGTACTTC. Translation gives CASSVGDLQETQYF.

This clonotype was seen only a few times. The chain recombines TRBV5-1 with TRBJ2-5; the match to TRBD1 covers 7 bases. Germline assignment: CDR1 SGHRS and CDR2 YFSETQ. The CDR3 length is 15 residues. J gave up 5 bases and V 1 base, and 8 bases lay outside the gene matches. The CDR3 sequence is CASSLNYQGEETQYF. The CDR3 region has the DNA TGCGCCAGCAGCTTGAATTACCAGGGGGAGGAGACCCAGTACTTC. The full variable domain, rest sourced from reference TRBV5-1 and TRBJ2-5, is KAGVTQTPRYLIKTRGQQVTLSCSPISGHRSVSWYQQTPGQGLQFLFEYFSETQRNKGNFPGRFSGRQFSNSRSEMNVSTLELGDSALYLCASSLNYQGEETQYFGPGTRLLVL.

This clonotype was seen more than once but under ten times. The genes are TRBV2 and TRBJ2-1; 9 nucleotides align to TRBD1. The ends lost 4 bases at V and 5 bases at J; junction bases unmatched: 6. CDR3 length: 15 amino acids. Germline loops: CDR1 SNHLY, CDR2 FYNNEI. Here the CDR3 reads CASSGDRGFHNEQFF. CDR3 DNA: TGTGCCAGCAGTGGAGACAGGGGGTTCCACAATGAGCAGTTCTTC.

This clonotype was seen only a few times. The chain uses TRBV18 and TRBJ2-3; D not resolved. CDR3 length: 13 amino acids. Germline CDR1 is KGHSH and CDR2 is LQKENI. The V end was cut by 3 bases, the J end by 3 bases, with 7 bases between. The CDR3 DNA reads TGTGCCAGCTCACCGGCTGGGACAGATACGCAGTATTTT. The encoded protein is CASSPAGTDTQYF.

This clonotype showed up many times. V and J are TRBV7-8 and TRBJ2-1; D perhaps matches TRBD2 (6 bases). From germline, CDR1 is SGHVS and CDR2 FQNEAQ. The V and J ends lost 0 bases and 5 bases respectively, with 14 bases between them. CDR3 size: 16 residues. The CDR3 nucleotides read TGTGCCAGCAGCTTAGCGGATGGGAGGCGGGACAATGAGCAGTTCTTC. Translated, it gives CASSLADGRRDNEQFF.

This clonotype appeared a few times. The rearrangement joins TRBV20-1 to TRBJ2-7, with D hard to call. The V and J ends lost 1 base and 4 bases respectively, with 5 bases between them. Looked up from germline, CDR1 is DFQATT and CDR2 is SNEGSKA (reference sequence). The CDR3 extends over 11 amino acids. CDR3 residues: CSARVQYEQYF. DNA of the CDR3: TGCAGTGCTAGAGTACAGTACGAGCAGTACTTC.

V and J are TRBV5-5 and TRBJ2-2; D remains unclear. The CDR3 runs to 14 residues. Germline CDR1 is SGHKS and CDR2 is YYEKEE (reference sequence). V dropped 4 bases and J dropped 6 bases, with 13 bases sitting between them. The CDR3 is CASSPRLHSGELFF. The CDR3, as DNA: TGTGCCAGCAGCCCTAGGCTCCACTCCGGGGAGCTGTTTTTT.

V usage is TRBV20-1 and J usage is TRBJ1-1; no clear D gene. Germline CDR1 reads DFQATT; CDR2 reads SNEGSKA (reference sequence). Trimming stripped 3 bases from V and 1 base from J, with 9 bases between. The length of the CDR3 is 13 residues. CDR3 sequence reads: CSARDRANTEAFF. The DNA of the CDR3 is TGCAGTGCTAGGGATAGGGCGAACACTGAAGCTTTCTTT.

This clonotype was seen at least ten times. This chain links TRBV5-1 with TRBJ1-1, with D unclear. Germline V gene sequence: CDR1 SGHRS, CDR2 YFSETQ. The CDR3 is made up of 13 amino acids. Between the trimmed V and J ends, which lost 0 bases and 4 bases, there was a span of 7 bases. CDR3 sequence (DNA): TGCGCCAGCAGCTTGGGCGGGCCCACTGAAGCTTTCTTT. It codes for CASSLGGPTEAFF.